Below, one T cell receptor (beta chain) is given with its context. Its cognate antigen has yet to be identified. Its ends do not fully match the called genes, so a read error is possible. This entry is derived from a study of response to subunit inactivated influenza vaccine (dated by TCRdb to the late 2010s). Some background on the complete study: Deep quantitative profiling of the T cell receptor repertoire was used in the study to follow responses to a trivalent subunit inactivated influenza vaccine. The paper as a whole reports these results and caveats: It was suggested by the authors that each seasonal influenza vaccination may recruit only a limited number of new T cells.

Receptor libraries were prepared by RT-PCR. Sequencing used an Illumina HiSeq 2500. Using fastp at Q25 and MiXCR, TCRdb reprocessed the public reads and kept productive beta chains. Each entry is one CDR3 protein sequence, shown with its most common DNA and genes. The sample table holds about 650,000 distinct CDR3 sequences, of which about 15% were seen once. In total, the top ten clones hold 11% of the sample. The TCR sequence derives from a man aged 50-60 years who received an inactivated influenza vaccine. Donor details come from another sample of the same person, matched by shared clones. The source was PBMCs from blood, collected roughly 13 days after vaccination.

The sequenced DNA is TGCAGTGCTAATAGCGGGAAGGGGAGCACAGATACGGAGTATTTT. This encodes CSANSGKGSTDTEYF. The V gene is TRBV20-1 and the J gene is TRBJ2-3; 8 junctional bases match TRBD2. According to the germline V gene (reference sequence), CDR1 reads DFQATT and CDR2 reads SNEGSKA. From cysteine to phenylalanine, the CDR3 is 15 amino acids long. Only the CDR3 portion is preserved as DNA: 45 bases, with reading frame beginning at the first base.